This TCR beta chain is drawn from a study of technical replicates of blood from a few donors. Clones were read by immunoSEQ multiplex PCR, and TCRdb kept only the in-frame ones, dropping some. The sample includes roughly 72,000 clones, 94% seen only once; the top ten take over 0.35%. V was shortened by 1 base and J by 4 bases, with 14 bases between the two germline ends. The CDR3 has 15 amino acids. Germline CDR1 MGHRA, CDR2 YSYEKL. This sequence originates from a human donor in good health. The chain recombines TRBV4-1 with TRBJ2-7; D may be TRBD2 (5 bases). The source material was T cells isolated from PBMCs. CDR3 in DNA: TGCGCCAGCAGCCAAGGATTCGGGGTCCTTTACGAGCAGTACTTC. Translation: CASSQGFGVLYEQYF.